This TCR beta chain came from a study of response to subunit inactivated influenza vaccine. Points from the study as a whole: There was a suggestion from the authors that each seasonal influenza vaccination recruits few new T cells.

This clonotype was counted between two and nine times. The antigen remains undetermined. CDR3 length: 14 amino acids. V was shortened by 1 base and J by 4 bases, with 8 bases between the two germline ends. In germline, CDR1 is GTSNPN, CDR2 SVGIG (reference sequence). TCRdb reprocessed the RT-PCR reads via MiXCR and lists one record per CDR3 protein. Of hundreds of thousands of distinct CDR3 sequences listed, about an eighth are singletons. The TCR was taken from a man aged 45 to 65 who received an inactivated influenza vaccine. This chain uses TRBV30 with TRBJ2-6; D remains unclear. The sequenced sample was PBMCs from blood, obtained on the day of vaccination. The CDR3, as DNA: TGTGCCTGGAGTGGGTCGGGCGGGGCCAACGTCCTGACTTTC. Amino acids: CAWSGSGGANVLTF. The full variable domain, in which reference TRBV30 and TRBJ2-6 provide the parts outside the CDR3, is SQTIHQWPATLVQPVGSPLSLECTVEGTSNPNLYWYRQAAGRGLQLLFYSVGIGQISSEVPQNLSASRPQDRQFILSSKKLLLSDSGFYLCAWSGSGGANVLTFGAGSRLTVL.